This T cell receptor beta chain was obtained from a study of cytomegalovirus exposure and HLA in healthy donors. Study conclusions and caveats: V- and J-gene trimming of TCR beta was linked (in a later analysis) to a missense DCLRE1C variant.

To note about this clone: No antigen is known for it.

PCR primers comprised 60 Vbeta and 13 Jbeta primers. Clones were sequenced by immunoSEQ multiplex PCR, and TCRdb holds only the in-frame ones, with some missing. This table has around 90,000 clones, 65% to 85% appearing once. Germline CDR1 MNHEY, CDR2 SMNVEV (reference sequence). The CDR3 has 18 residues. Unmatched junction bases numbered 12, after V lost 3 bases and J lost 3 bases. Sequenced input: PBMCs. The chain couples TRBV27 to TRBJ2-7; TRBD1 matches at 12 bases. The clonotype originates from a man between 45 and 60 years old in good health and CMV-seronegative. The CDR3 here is CASSFSGPGTGGRYEQYF. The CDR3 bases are TGTGCCAGCAGTTTTTCGGGCCCCGGGACAGGGGGCCGCTACGAGCAGTACTTC.